This T cell receptor beta chain was retrieved from a study of spatial heterogeneity in lung cancer. About the study: As counted in raw reads, each unique TCR and UMI combination appeared more than ten times on average.

CDR1 is MDHEN, CDR2 SYDVKM, per germline. This CDR3 region has 16 residues. V lost 5 bases to trimming and J lost 5 bases; unmatched junction nucleotides: 12. As to time point: sample taken at primary tumor resection. Whole RNA from tumor, nontumor lung or frozen PBMC was sequenced unsorted. TCRdb reanalysed the 5' RACE reads using MiXCR and keeps one entry per CDR3 protein. This table holds 50,000 to 65,000 distinct CDR3 sequences, 8.4% found once. The sample holds many counts of this clonotype. The chain uses TRBV28 and TRBJ2-5; 9 nucleotides align to TRBD1. This TCR came from a female donor with early-stage non-small cell lung cancer. The sequencing used PBMCs, collected at surgery. Here the CDR3 reads CASSPGGQGSRETQYF. In nucleotides, the CDR3 is TGTGCCAGCAGTCCCGGGGGACAGGGATCGCGGGAGACCCAGTACTTC.